This TCR beta chain emerged from a study of T cells in lung cancer brain metastases (dated by TCRdb to between 2017 and 2018). With regard to the full study: About 85% of the 20 patients had a history of tobacco use, with a median of about 38 pack-years. Primary and metastatic specimens both had an average DNA integrity number of roughly 3.5, with no significant difference between the two sites. Of the roughly 20 patients, 15 to 18 received no interval therapy between resection of the primary and resection of the metastasis. The cohort comprised around 20 patients contributing 40 specimens, one primary lung lesion and one brain metastasis each. Median interval between primary and brain metastasis specimen acquisition was less than 400 days. Patients had a median age at first diagnosis of approximately 52 years, with roughly nine males and around eleven females. TCR beta CDR3 repertoires were compared between fully resected primary non-small cell lung cancers and paired brain metastases.

Between about 2.24 and 5 ug genomic DNA was input per sample, and equal DNA input was given to paired samples. TCR beta libraries were constructed with the immunoSEQ hsTCRbeta Kit, which uses multiplexed V and J gene primers in two PCR steps. The pooled libraries, together with positive and negative controls, were sequenced on an Illumina MiSeq running a 100-cycle paired-end protocol. As for how the authors treated the data: Raw data were processed by the immunoSEQ vendor into normalized, annotated TCR beta repertoire reports. Richness was defined as the number of unique clones by nucleotide sequence, and the iChao1 and Efron-Thisted estimators were used to extrapolate total richness. Paired lesions were characterized and compared using Pielou's evenness, Simpson's index, top-ten clone proportional abundance, and the Morisita overlap index. Not all clones reach the TCRdb copy of this immuneACCESS table, which keeps in-frame sequences only. Checked studies attribute under half of the gap to unresolved V genes and leave the rest unexplained. Clonal size and the V and J genes are those of that table, whereas D and trimming came from the DNA. The sample includes fewer than 5,000 clones, with approximately 90% observed a single time. The ten largest clones take up over 7.5% of the sample.

The research as a whole found: Most clones were found to be lesion-specific, and limited overlap was observed between paired lesions (mean Morisita index 0.23). DNA fragmentation in FFPE samples may have prevented retrieval of the complete infiltrating T cell repertoire. In brain metastases, the ten most abundant clones accounted for a significantly larger fraction of the repertoire than in primaries, a finding that suggests clonal expansion. Brain metastases contained significantly fewer unique productive clones than the paired primaries (median roughly 1,400 versus 4,700). It was not possible to control for the effects of preoperative corticosteroids on T cell infiltration in brain metastases.

The CDR3, from cysteine to phenylalanine, totals 15 residues. Just the 45-base CDR3 DNA is kept, in frame starting at base 1. The germline V gene encodes CDR1 MNHGY and CDR2 SAAAGT. Here V drops 6 bases and J drops 1 base, and the junction holds 8 bases not matched to any gene. About this clone: Its antigen is currently not known. No base quality values were provided; no much bigger clone lies one nucleotide off.

Patients underwent resection for synchronous oligometastatic disease or delayed recurrence of a solitary brain metastasis. Patients with a history of multiple malignancies were excluded so that cancers other than NSCLC would not be included. Tumor areas were macrodissected from roughly five deparaffinized around 9.3 um unstained sections guided by marked H&E slides. All specimens were fixed in formalin and embedded in paraffin (FFPE). Genomic DNA was extracted using the AllPrep DNA/RNA FFPE Kit. The TCR originated in a man in his 60s with non-small cell lung cancer. The sample consisted of tumor tissue from the primary lung tumor. Reading the label with the study, this specimen's cell subset or site is: primary lung cancer lesion. The chain links TRBV6-8 with TRBJ2-7; 8 central nucleotides agree with TRBD1. The CDR3 region has the sequence CASSRVRDRSYEQYF. The DNA sequence reads TGTGCCAGCAGCCGTGTCCGGGACAGGTCCTACGAGCAGTACTTC.